The rows below give T cell receptor beta chains drawn from one sample of a study of vaccination and CD4 T cells after COVID-19. These TCRs are of unknown antigen specificity. MiXCR, run by TCRdb on the PCR reads, gives a single entry per CDR3 protein. The table shows about 12,000 distinct CDR3 sequences, with 20% occurring only once. This specimen consisted of CD4+ T cells from blood, cultured in vitro, obtained before SARS-CoV-2 vaccination. The receptors derive from a human donor who received a COVID-19 vaccine. Both conserved end residues are part of each CDR3. Each record gives: clone size, J gene, V gene, CDR3 length, D gene, CDR3 protein, CDR3 DNA. A D gene is named only where the DNA matches it firmly. Clone size is stated in some rows and not others, as once, few, many or a class when expanded.

size: few; J: TRBJ1-1; V: TRBV20-1; length: 11; D: NA; CDR3: CSAGPGTEAFF; DNA: TGCAGTGCTGGGCCAGGTACTGAAGCTTTCTTT
size: few; J: TRBJ2-7; V: TRBV2; length: 16; D: TRBD1; CDR3: CASSWDPGTGGYEQYF; DNA: TGTGCCAGCAGTTGGGACCCCGGGACAGGGGGTTACGAGCAGTACTTC
size: NA; J: TRBJ2-3; V: TRBV6-4; length: 15; D: NA; CDR3: CASRNSGGYTDTQYF; DNA: TGTGCCAGCAGGAACTCGGGGGGCTACACAGATACGCAGTATTTT
size: NA; J: TRBJ2-3; V: TRBV5-6; length: 13; D: NA; CDR3: CASSFLAADTQYF; DNA: TGTGCCAGCAGCTTTCTTGCCGCAGATACGCAGTATTTT
size: NA; J: TRBJ1-4; V: TRBV6-1; length: 15; D: NA; CDR3: CASNLDRWPPEKLFF; DNA: TGTGCCAGCAATTTGGACAGATGGCCCCCGGAAAAACTGTTTTTT
size: NA; J: TRBJ2-2; V: TRBV11-2; length: 16; D: NA; CDR3: CASSLWGGGGTGELFF; DNA: TGTGCCAGCAGCTTATGGGGAGGGGGCGGCACCGGGGAGCTGTTTTTT
size: NA; J: TRBJ2-7; V: TRBV6-1; length: 14; D: NA; CDR3: CASSENGAADEQYF; DNA: TGTGCCAGCAGTGAAAATGGCGCAGCTGACGAGCAGTACTTC
size: few; J: TRBJ1-1; V: TRBV2; length: 14; D: NA; CDR3: CASSEAPVSTEAFF; DNA: TGTGCCAGCAGTGAGGCTCCAGTCTCGACTGAAGCTTTCTTT
size: NA; J: TRBJ2-5; V: TRBV19; length: 18; D: NA; CDR3: CASSIGSYGTAVQETQYF; DNA: TGTGCCAGTAGTATTGGTAGTTACGGGACCGCTGTCCAAGAGACCCAGTACTTC
size: few; J: TRBJ2-5; V: TRBV12-5; length: 14; D: NA; CDR3: CASGSTDPQETQYF; DNA: TGTGCTAGTGGTTCCACAGATCCCCAAGAGACCCAGTACTTC
size: few; J: TRBJ1-5; V: TRBV19; length: 13; D: NA; CDR3: CASSTDKGQPQHF; DNA: TGTGCCAGTAGTACCGACAAAGGCCAGCCCCAGCATTTT
size: few; J: TRBJ2-7; V: TRBV14; length: 14; D: NA; CDR3: CASNGAQMAGRQYF; DNA: TGTGCCAGCAACGGGGCTCAAATGGCGGGAAGGCAGTACTTC
size: medium-sized; J: TRBJ1-2; V: TRBV2; length: 12; D: TRBD1; CDR3: CASAGTAYGYTF; DNA: TGTGCCAGCGCCGGGACAGCCTATGGCTACACCTTC
size: NA; J: TRBJ1-1; V: TRBV25-1; length: 18; D: NA; CDR3: CASSEVWRGAPLNTEAFF; DNA: TGTGCCAGCAGTGAAGTCTGGCGGGGGGCGCCCTTGAACACTGAAGCTTTCTTT
size: few; J: TRBJ2-1; V: TRBV7-9; length: 15; D: TRBD1; CDR3: CASSALGQVHNEQFF; DNA: TGTGCCAGCAGCGCATTGGGACAGGTCCACAATGAGCAGTTCTTC
size: few; J: TRBJ2-5; V: TRBV5-1; length: 14; D: TRBD2; CDR3: CASKQGLAQETQYF; DNA: TGCGCCAGCAAACAAGGACTAGCCCAAGAGACCCAGTACTTC
size: NA; J: TRBJ1-1; V: TRBV20-1; length: 13; D: TRBD1; CDR3: CSAFRGGDTEAFF; DNA: TGCAGTGCTTTCAGGGGGGGCGACACTGAAGCTTTCTTT
size: NA; J: TRBJ2-6; V: TRBV2; length: 18; D: NA; CDR3: CASSEGALARSGANVLTF; DNA: TGTGCCAGCAGTGAAGGGGCTCTAGCTCGGTCAGGGGCCAACGTCCTGACTTTC
size: few; J: TRBJ1-5; V: TRBV12-3/TRBV12-4; length: 16; D: NA; CDR3: CASRPPQTDSNQPQHF; DNA: TGTGCCAGCAGGCCCCCACAGACCGATAGCAATCAGCCCCAGCATTTT
size: few; J: TRBJ2-7; V: TRBV6-1; length: 13; D: NA; CDR3: CASGQPHGDEQYF; DNA: TGTGCCAGCGGGCAGCCCCACGGAGACGAGCAGTACTTC
size: once; J: TRBJ2-7; V: TRBV10-1; length: 16; D: TRBD2; CDR3: CASSEYGRGGVYEQYF; DNA: TGCGCCAGCAGTGAGTACGGGCGGGGGGGCGTCTACGAGCAGTACTTC
size: few; J: TRBJ2-3; V: TRBV24-1; length: 14; D: TRBD2; CDR3: CATSRGVSTDTQYF; DNA: TGTGCCACCAGCCGGGGGGTTAGCACAGATACGCAGTATTTT
size: NA; J: TRBJ2-3; V: TRBV10-3; length: 15; D: TRBD2; CDR3: CAISMTSGGSDTQYF; DNA: TGTGCCATCAGTATGACTAGCGGGGGCTCAGATACGCAGTATTTT
size: few; J: TRBJ2-3; V: TRBV20-1; length: 14; D: NA; CDR3: CSARGGYRTDTQYF; DNA: TGCAGTGCTAGAGGGGGCTACAGGACAGATACGCAGTATTTT
size: NA; J: TRBJ2-7; V: TRBV29-1; length: 13; D: TRBD2; CDR3: CSVGGGGGYEQYF; DNA: TGCAGCGTTGGCGGTGGGGGGGGTTACGAGCAGTACTTC
size: NA; J: TRBJ2-2; V: TRBV6-5; length: 16; D: NA; CDR3: CASSSRTVRGTGELFF; DNA: TGTGCCAGCAGTTCGAGGACCGTGAGAGGCACCGGGGAGCTGTTTTTT